The clone carrying this T cell receptor (beta chain) showed up just once. This entry is derived from a study of OX40 agonist ivuxolimab in advanced cancers. TCRdb's table, derived via immunoSEQ multiplex PCR, lists solely in-frame clones and lacks some. This table holds over 70,000 clones, 70% to 90% found once. The CDR3 has 14 amino acids. Trimming removed 3 bases at V and 8 bases at J, with 16 bases between. CDR1 is SEHNR and CDR2 is FQNEAQ in the germline V gene (reference sequence). Sequenced here: CD4+ or CD8+ T cells sorted from blood, sampled in a trial of the OX40 agonist ivuxolimab. J is TRBJ1-2 and V is TRBV7-9; D not certain. This receptor was obtained from an adult with an advanced solid tumor such as melanoma, head and neck, liver or kidney cancer. CDR3 region: CASSFGELAGGYTF. DNA of the CDR3: TGTGCCAGCAGCTTTGGGGAGTTGGCTGGGGGCTACACCTTC.